These 23 T cell receptor beta chains came from one sample sequenced in a study of cytomegalovirus exposure and HLA in healthy donors. 13 Jbeta primers and 60 Vbeta primers were used for the PCR. TCRdb's table, derived via immunoSEQ multiplex PCR, lists solely in-frame clones and lacks some. The sample includes about 110,000 clones, around 77% seen only once; the top ten take around 2.1%. Sample: PBMCs. The receptors stem from a man between 18 and 29 years old in good health and CMV-seronegative.

V usage is TRBV28 and J usage is TRBJ1-5; TRBD1 is a possible D gene (6 bases). Germline CDR1 and CDR2: MDHEN and SYDVKM. Deletions cut 4 bases from V and 0 bases from J, with 16 bases between. The CDR3 runs 17 residues. This chain's CDR3 is CASSSQSRDISNQPQHF. In DNA form, the CDR3 reads TGTGCCAGCAGTTCCCAGTCCCGGGACATTAGCAATCAGCCCCAGCATTTT.

This chain connects TRBV18 to TRBJ1-1; D is unclear. V dropped 5 bases and J dropped 4 bases, with 11 bases sitting between them. There are 13 residues in the CDR3. Per the germline V gene, CDR1 is KGHSH and CDR2 is LQKENI. The CDR3 sequence: CASSSQEGTEAFF. As DNA, the CDR3 is TGTGCCAGCTCATCACAAGAGGGCACTGAAGCTTTCTTT.

V usage is TRBV27 and J usage is TRBJ2-2; perhaps TRBD1 as D (6 bases). This CDR3 has 14 residues. V lost 5 bases to trimming and J lost 6 bases, with 13 bases between them. CDR1 and CDR2 from the germline V gene are MNHEY and SMNVEV (reference sequence). As DNA, the CDR3 is TGTGCCAGCAGTCTCACAGGGATACCCGGGGAGCTGTTTTTT. Its protein is CASSLTGIPGELFF.

The J gene is TRBJ2-5, the V gene TRBV19, with D perhaps matching TRBD2 (6 bases). Germline V gene data show CDR1 as LNHDA and CDR2 as SQIVND (reference sequence). Trimming shortened V by 3 bases and J by 0 bases, and 17 bases separated the two germline ends. The CDR3 extends over 17 amino acids. In DNA form, the CDR3 reads TGTGCCAGTAGTATCAGGTCCGCGGGGATGTACCAAGAGACCCAGTACTTC. This sequence encodes CASSIRSAGMYQETQYF.

Details on this clone: The junction shows a germline mismatch at one end, possibly a read error. The chain couples TRBV7-9 to TRBJ1-3, with D hard to call. The CDR3 contains 12 residues. Germline V CDR1 and CDR2: SEHNR, FQNEAQ (reference sequence). CDR3 residues: CSSSLDTTQEEF. CDR3 nucleotide sequence: TGTTCCAGCAGCTTAGACACGACTCAAGAGGAATTT.

The V gene is TRBV7-2, the J gene TRBJ2-2; a possible D gene is TRBD1 (5 bases). This CDR3 contains 14 residues. V was shortened by 5 bases and J by 3 bases, with 10 bases between the two germline ends. Germline V gives CDR1 SGHTA, CDR2 FQGNSA. This CDR3 is CASSADTYTGELFF. Written as DNA, the CDR3 is TGTGCCAGCAGCGCGGACACTTACACCGGGGAGCTGTTTTTT.

J is TRBJ2-4 and V is TRBV7-9, with a possible D match to TRBD2 (5 bases). Germline V lookup: CDR1 SEHNR, CDR2 FQNEAQ (reference sequence). V gave up 1 base and J gave up 0 bases, with 10 bases separating them. CDR3 length: 16 amino acids. The CDR3 is CASSLGSGLAKNIQYF. CDR3 coding DNA: TGTGCCAGCAGCTTAGGGAGCGGACTAGCCAAAAACATTCAGTACTTC. Looking up the rest from reference TRBV7-9 and TRBJ2-4 gives the full variable domain: DTGVSQNPRHKITKRGQNVTFRCDPISEHNRLYWYRQTLGQGPEFLTYFQNEAQLEKSRLLSDRFSAERPKGSFSTLEIQRTEQGDSAMYLCASSLGSGLAKNIQYFGAGTRLSVL.

The chain has TRBV4-1 and TRBJ2-1, with TRBD2 identical over 9 bases. V shed 1 base and J 4 bases; nucleotides not matched to a gene: 5. Germline V lookup: CDR1 MGHRA, CDR2 YSYEKL. The CDR3 covers 16 residues. The CDR3 sequence is CASSQVGGGAYNEQFF. In DNA, the CDR3 is TGCGCCAGCAGCCAAGTGGGCGGGGGGGCATACAATGAGCAGTTCTTC.

This clone was observed a single time. The V and J genes are TRBV6-1 and TRBJ1-5; possibly TRBD1 for D (5 bases). Germline values: CDR1 MNHNS, CDR2 SASEGT. V was cut by 2 bases and J by 7 bases, with 18 bases left in between. The CDR3 contains 16 residues. DNA of the CDR3: TGTGCCAGCAGTGAAATATTTGCAGGGCTAGGCCAGCCCCAGCATTTT. Its protein product is CASSEIFAGLGQPQHF.

The V and J genes are TRBV5-1 and TRBJ1-2; possibly TRBD1 for D (5 bases). The CDR3 length is 16 residues. Trimming took 2 bases from V and 3 from J, leaving 17 bases between them. Germline CDR1 and CDR2: SGHRS and YFSETQ. This CDR3 is CASSFGGRWGYYGYTF. The CDR3 DNA sequence: TGCGCCAGCAGCTTCGGGGGACGGTGGGGTTACTATGGCTACACCTTC.

CDR3 residues: CASSRRQINTEAFF. CDR3 nucleotides: TGTGCCAGTAGCCGTCGACAGATCAACACTGAAGCTTTCTTT. The V and J genes are TRBV19 and TRBJ1-1; tentatively, D is TRBD1 (5 bases). The V gene lost 6 bases and the J gene lost 2 bases, with 13 bases spanning the gap. The V gene's germline CDR1 is LNHDA and CDR2 SQIVND (reference sequence). The CDR3 runs to 14 residues.

This clone was detected a few times. J is TRBJ2-5 and V is TRBV7-9, with 8 bases fitting TRBD1. The CDR3 sequence is 14 residues long. With V trimmed by 6 bases and J by 3 bases, 6 bases remained unmatched. Germline loops: CDR1 SEHNR, CDR2 FQNEAQ (reference sequence). CDR3 in DNA: TGTGCCAGCAGACTAGGACAGGGAGAAGAGACCCAGTACTTC. The encoded protein is CASRLGQGEETQYF.

The CDR3 spells CASSSRTGRSPLHF. The CDR3 nucleotides read TGTGCCAGCAGCTCGAGGACAGGGCGGTCGCCCCTCCACTTT. The chain has TRBV5-4 and TRBJ1-6; 8 bases line up with TRBD1. Germline CDR1 and CDR2: SGHNT and YYREEE (reference sequence). V trimming: 3 bases; J trimming: 13 bases; junction bases outside the gene matches: 9. CDR3 length equals 14 residues.

This chain links TRBV7-3 with TRBJ2-1, with TRBD2 identical over 7 bases. The ends lost 5 bases at V and 2 bases at J; junction bases unmatched: 3. CDR3 size: 14 residues. Germline V lookup: CDR1 SGHTA, CDR2 FQGTGA. The CDR3 loop is CASSQSGAYNEQFF. In DNA, the CDR3 is TGTGCCAGCAGCCAGAGCGGGGCCTACAATGAGCAGTTCTTC.

The rearrangement links TRBV5-1 to TRBJ1-4; the D gene is possibly TRBD1 (5 bases). The germline gives CDR1 SGHRS, CDR2 YFSETQ. The CDR3 has 16 residues. The V end lost 0 bases, the J end lost 2 bases, and 11 bases lay between the germline ends. The CDR3 nucleotides read TGCGCCAGCAGCTTGGATCCGGGACTGACTAATGAAAAACTGTTTTTT. Translation: CASSLDPGLTNEKLFF.

This chain joins TRBV10-1 and TRBJ2-5, with 7 bases identical to TRBD1. There are 14 residues in the CDR3. J gave up 5 bases and V 5 bases, and 8 bases lay outside the gene matches. Germline CDR1 and CDR2: WNHNN and SYGVQD (reference sequence). Here the CDR3 reads CASSRDSSGETQYF. CDR3 DNA sequence: TGCGCCAGCAGTAGGGACAGTTCTGGGGAGACCCAGTACTTC.

The CDR3 DNA is TGTGCCAGCAGCCCCGGGGGAAGGGGGCAAGAGCAGTACTTC. Protein product: CASSPGGRGQEQYF. The chain combines TRBV11-3 with TRBJ2-7, with a possible D match to TRBD1 (7 bases). V was clipped by 5 bases and J by 7 bases, with 18 bases between them. This CDR3 contains 14 residues. Germline CDR1 and CDR2: SGHNT and YENEEA.

The chain employs TRBV29-1 and TRBJ2-2; TRBD2 is a possible D gene (6 bases). V lost 6 bases and J 5 bases, leaving 19 bases between the germline ends. The CDR3 totals 15 residues. CDR1 and CDR2 (germline): SQVTM, ANQGSEA. CDR3 coding DNA: TGCAGCGTGGAGAGGGCAGGTGGGGGGACCGGGGAGCTGTTTTTT. Protein product: CSVERAGGGTGELFF.

The chain recombines TRBV28 with TRBJ1-6; D is ambiguous. The germline V gene encodes CDR1 MDHEN and CDR2 SYDVKM. The CDR3 is 14 amino acids. Trimming removed 4 bases at V and 5 bases at J, with 9 bases between. Here the CDR3 DNA reads TGTGCCAGCAGTTCCCCCCCAGATAATTCACCCCTCCACTTT. It yields the protein CASSSPPDNSPLHF.

The chain combines TRBV6-4 with TRBJ1-2; 8 bases line up with TRBD1. Germline-derived CDR1 and CDR2 are MRHNA and SNTAGT. V lost 3 bases, J lost 6 bases, and 3 bases stayed unmatched. This CDR3 is built from 13 residues. This CDR3 reads CASSEGQGDGYTF. The CDR3 coding sequence is TGTGCCAGCAGTGAAGGACAGGGTGATGGCTACACCTTC.

This clone appeared a single time. The chain couples TRBV7-9 to TRBJ1-2; 7 bases line up with TRBD1. Trimming removed 5 bases from V and 2 bases from J; junction bases left unmatched: 5. Germline V lookup: CDR1 SEHNR, CDR2 FQNEAQ (reference sequence). There are 14 residues in the CDR3. CDR3: CASSQGQLNYGYTF. The CDR3 DNA sequence: TGTGCCAGCAGCCAGGGACAGTTGAACTATGGCTACACCTTC.

The chain recombines TRBV15 with TRBJ2-5, with TRBD2 matching 7 bases. This CDR3 contains 15 residues. Germline loops: CDR1 LNHNV, CDR2 YYDKDF (reference sequence). Trimming at V came to 5 bases and at J to 2 bases, leaving 8 bases not matched to a gene. CDR3 amino acids: CATSPRGEAQETQYF. The CDR3 nucleotides are TGTGCCACCAGCCCCCGGGGGGAGGCACAAGAGACCCAGTACTTC.

Concerning this clone itself: The junction departs from the called germline gene at one end, perhaps through a read error. The CDR3 DNA follows: TGTGCCATCAGTGAGACCTCAGGACAGGGGATTGGCTACCCCTTC. Protein product: CAISETSGQGIGYPF. V and J are TRBV10-3 and TRBJ1-2; 9 bases map to TRBD1. The CDR3 has 15 residues. Germline V lookup: CDR1 ENHRY, CDR2 SYGVKD.